Below are 25 T cell receptor beta chains sequenced from a single sample in a study of Tregs in tolerant kidney transplant recipients. Assay: immunoSEQ multiplex PCR; the TCRdb copy retains only in-frame clones and omits some. In total, the table holds about 33,000 clones. Source: CD8+ T cells from blood, taken before the transplant. The source is a human donor who received a combined kidney and bone marrow transplant.

Comments on this clone: The sequence runs out 3 residues before the end of the CDR3; the remainder is reconstructed from the germline J gene. This chain connects TRBV13 to TRBJ2-5, with D maybe TRBD2 (6 bases). Germline V CDR1 and CDR2: PRHDT, FYEKMQ (reference sequence). Trimming left V 2 bases short and J 4 bases short, with 17 bases between. There are 16 residues in the CDR3. The CDR3 spells CASSLSGSGVRETQYF. The sequenced part of the CDR3 DNA is TGTGCCAGCAGCTTATCAGGTTCGGGGGTGAGAGAGACC.

CDR3 sequence: CASSYSTRGRSVETQYF. The covered CDR3 bases are TGTGCCAGCAGTTACTCGACTCGCGGGAGGAGTGTGGAGACC. The J gene is TRBJ2-5, the V gene TRBV6-2 or TRBV6-3; 8 positions match TRBD2. The missing CDR3 end, 3 residues past where the read stops, is filled in from the germline J gene. Germline V gene data show CDR1 as MNHEY and CDR2 as SVGEGT. The CDR3 length is 17 residues. The trim removed 0 bases at V and 5 bases at J, leaving 11 bases unmatched.

The DNA read from the CDR3 is TGTGCCAGCAGCTTAGCAGGCTCCTACGAG. Its translation: CASSLAGSYE. The entire CDR3 reads CASSLAGSYEQYF. J is TRBJ2-7 and V is TRBV7-2, with D uncertain. The read gets to within 3 residues of the CDR3 end, and the germline J gene fills in the rest. Trimming shortened V by 0 bases and J by 0 bases, and 3 bases separated the two germline ends. In germline, CDR1 is SGHTA, CDR2 FQGNSA. The CDR3 runs 13 residues.

Details on this clone: Read coverage stops 3 residues before the CDR3 terminus; the germline J gene supplies the remainder. This rearrangement joins TRBV30 to TRBJ2-1, with D maybe TRBD1 (5 bases). This CDR3 region has 12 residues. V lost 4 bases, J lost 7 bases, and 11 bases lay in between. Germline lookup yields CDR1 GTSNPN and CDR2 SVGIG (reference sequence). CDR3 DNA, as far as it was read: TGTGCCTGGAATTTAGGGGAAAATGAG. This gives the protein CAWNLGENE. The whole CDR3 sequence is CAWNLGENEQFF.

For this clone: The CDR3 end falls 3 residues outside the read, so it is completed with the germline J gene. The J gene is TRBJ1-2, the V gene TRBV7-2, with a weak D call TRBD1 (5 bases). Germline V gives CDR1 SGHTA, CDR2 FQGNSA. The germline V and J ends were trimmed by 3 bases and 3 bases, with 11 bases remaining between them. The CDR3 covers 14 residues. This CDR3 is CASSFGGQDYGYTF. Incomplete CDR3 DNA: TGTGCCAGCAGCTTCGGGGGTCAAGACTATGGC. Complete variable domain (other parts from reference TRBV7-2 and TRBJ1-2): GAGVSQSPSNKVTEKGKDVELRCDPISGHTALYWYRQSLGQGLEFLIYFQGNSAPDKSGLPSDRFSAERTGGSVSTLTIQRTQQEDSAVYLCASSFGGQDYGYTFGSGTRLTVV.

Regarding this clone: Read coverage stops 3 residues before the CDR3 terminus; the germline J gene supplies the remainder. This chain uses TRBV7-9 with TRBJ2-7, with D maybe TRBD2 (6 bases). The CDR3 has 14 amino acids. V lost 1 base and J 2 bases, leaving 9 bases between the germline ends. Germline V lookup: CDR1 SEHNR, CDR2 FQNEAQ (reference sequence). CDR3 DNA, as far as it was read: TGTGCCAGCAGCTTAGATTGGGGGGCCTACGAG. Amino acids: CASSLDWGAYE. The full CDR3 sequence reads CASSLDWGAYEQYF.

As concerns this clone: The read ends 3 residues before the CDR3 terminus; that terminus is restored from the germline J gene. This chain joins TRBV29-1 and TRBJ2-5; 8 bases map to TRBD1. This CDR3 has 17 residues. Per germline, CDR1 SQVTM and CDR2 ANQGSEA. The J segment lost 7 bases and the V segment lost 8 bases, leaving 24 bases of the junction unmatched. CDR3 amino acids: CSFPAQDRGGIWGTQYF. The CDR3 bases that were read are TGCAGCTTCCCCGCCCAAGACAGGGGCGGGATATGGGGGACC.

With respect to this clone: The read falls 3 residues short of the CDR3 end, and the missing part is taken from the germline J gene. This chain links TRBV7-7 with TRBJ1-4, with D possibly TRBD1 on 5 matching bases. CDR1 SSHAT and CDR2 FNYEAQ come from the germline V gene (reference sequence). The CDR3 totals 18 residues. The ends were cut back, 4 bases at V and 2 bases at J, with 20 bases in the middle. The sequenced part of the CDR3 DNA is TGTGCCAGCAGCTCCTGGGGGGGGGATTTTAGGACTAATGAAAAA. This codes for CASSSWGGDFRTNEK. Given in full, the CDR3 is CASSSWGGDFRTNEKLFF.

As to this clone: The read terminates 3 residues ahead of where the CDR3 ends, so the germline J gene completes it. This sequence joins TRBV2 and TRBJ2-7; TRBD1 is a possible D gene (6 bases). CDR3 length: 14 residues. V was shortened by 4 bases and J by 0 bases, with 10 bases between the two germline ends. CDR1 and CDR2 from the germline V gene are SNHLY and FYNNEI. CDR3 protein: CASSAADSSYEQYF. CDR3 DNA (partial): TGTGCCAGCAGTGCTGCGGACAGCTCCTACGAG.

As to this clone: With the read ending 3 residues before the CDR3 end, the germline J gene is used to fill in that end. This rearrangement joins TRBV13 to TRBJ1-2; D might be TRBD1 (6 bases). Trimming took off 3 bases at V and 1 base at J, with 9 bases between the two ends. This CDR3 is 14 amino acids long. Germline-derived CDR1 and CDR2 are PRHDT and FYEKMQ (reference sequence). The CDR3 loop is CASSFGQNNYGYTF. The CDR3 DNA, read in part, is TGTGCCAGCAGCTTCGGACAGAATAACTATGGC.

Of note for this clone: Read sequence stops 3 residues before the CDR3 end, and the germline J gene provides the missing end. The chain couples TRBV7-2 to TRBJ2-4, with TRBD2 identical over 10 bases. Germline-derived CDR1 and CDR2 are SGHTA and FQGNSA. This CDR3 region has 15 residues. The ends lost 2 bases at V and 6 bases at J; junction bases unmatched: 4. The covered CDR3 bases are TGTGCCAGCAGCTTATTCCCTAGCGGGAGAAACATT. Protein product: CASSLFPSGRNI. The complete CDR3 protein is CASSLFPSGRNIQYF.

Of note for this clone: The read gets to within 3 residues of the CDR3 end, and the germline J gene fills in the rest. This chain uses TRBV19 with TRBJ1-1, with TRBD1 identical over 10 bases. Trimming cost V 4 bases and J 1 base; bases outside gene matches: 6. The CDR3 contains 16 residues. CDR1 is LNHDA and CDR2 is SQIVND in the germline V gene (reference sequence). Partial CDR3 DNA: TGTGCCAGTAGTACCCCGGGACAGGGGCCGAACACTGAA. It codes for CASSTPGQGPNTE. The whole CDR3 protein is CASSTPGQGPNTEAFF.

Comment on this clone: The read ends 3 residues shy of where the CDR3 ends; the end is completed using the germline J gene. The gene calls are TRBV19 and TRBJ1-1; TRBD1 aligns across 7 bases. In germline, CDR1 is LNHDA, CDR2 SQIVND (reference sequence). Losses at the gene ends were 4 bases for V and 7 bases for J; bases not matched to a gene: 6. The length of the CDR3 is 13 residues. The covered CDR3 bases are TGTGCCAGTAGTACGACAGGGAGTAATGAA. Its translation: CASSTTGSNE. The whole CDR3 reads CASSTTGSNEAFF.

Comment on this clone: The read halts 3 residues ahead of the CDR3 end, with the missing end drawn from the germline J gene. The chain is built from TRBV7-9 and TRBJ2-7; perhaps TRBD2 as D (6 bases). The CDR3 covers 13 residues. Looked up from germline, CDR1 is SEHNR and CDR2 is FQNEAQ (reference sequence). Trimming left V 5 bases short and J 2 bases short, with 10 bases between. The CDR3: CASSGGSPYEQYF. The covered CDR3 bases are TGTGCCAGCAGCGGAGGGTCTCCCTACGAG.

As for this clone: The sequenced fragment ends 3 residues before the CDR3 boundary, so the rest is inferred from the germline J gene. This chain links TRBV2 with TRBJ1-1; TRBD1 is a possible D gene (6 bases). Germline lookup yields CDR1 SNHLY and CDR2 FYNNEI. Trimming stripped 4 bases from V and 0 bases from J, with 12 bases between. The CDR3 is 15 amino acids. CDR3 amino acids: CASSAGGTMNTEAFF. The part of the CDR3 DNA that was read is TGTGCCAGCAGTGCGGGGGGGACAATGAACACTGAA.

Concerning this clone itself: The read comes to an end 3 residues before the CDR3 does, leaving the germline J gene to fill in the end. V is TRBV13 and J is TRBJ2-2; a weak D match, TRBD2 (7 bases). CDR1 and CDR2 from the germline V gene are PRHDT and FYEKMQ (reference sequence). CDR3 size: 18 residues. V lost 5 bases and J 4 bases, leaving 23 bases between the germline ends. The covered CDR3 bases are TGTGCCAGCAGCCCAAGGGGGGAGGCTAGCGGTCTCACCGGGGAG. The encoded protein is CASSPRGEASGLTGE. The full CDR3 sequence reads CASSPRGEASGLTGELFF.

Comment on this clone: The CDR3 end lies 3 residues beyond the end of the read and is filled in from the germline J gene. The chain carries TRBV7-9 and TRBJ2-5; 9 bases map to TRBD1. The CDR3 totals 14 residues. Losses at the gene ends were 4 bases for V and 5 bases for J; bases not matched to a gene: 5. Germline V gene lookup returns CDR1 SEHNR and CDR2 FQNEAQ (reference sequence). The chain's CDR3 is CASSYGTGLETQYF. The covered CDR3 bases are TGTGCCAGCAGCTATGGGACAGGGTTGGAGACC.

As concerns this clone: From the germline J gene comes the end of the CDR3, since the read stops 3 residues before it. The chain recombines TRBV2 with TRBJ2-1; no definite D call. The V end was cut by 1 base, the J end by 0 bases, with 7 bases between. Germline V gene sequence: CDR1 SNHLY, CDR2 FYNNEI. The CDR3 contains 15 residues. CDR3 residues: CASSEEGSSYNEQFF. CDR3 DNA (partial): TGTGCCAGCAGTGAAGAGGGTAGCTCCTACAATGAG.

A note on this clone: The observed sequence ends 3 residues before the CDR3 terminus, with the missing tail filled in from the germline J gene. The chain uses TRBV20-1 and TRBJ2-5; 10 nucleotides align to TRBD1. The germline gives CDR1 DFQATT, CDR2 SNEGSKA (reference sequence). The junction had 9 bases not matched to a gene; V was cut back by 6 bases and J by 5 bases. This CDR3 contains 14 residues. CDR3 DNA, as far as it was read: TGCAGTGCCCAGGGGACAGGGGTGGGGGAGACC. Translation: CSAQGTGVGET. The full CDR3 protein reads CSAQGTGVGETQYF.

On this clone: The CDR3 is cut off 3 residues early in the read; its end comes from the germline J gene. The V and J genes are TRBV19 and TRBJ2-1; 7 positions match TRBD2. The CDR3 length is 14 residues. Germline-derived CDR1 and CDR2 are LNHDA and SQIVND (reference sequence). The V and J ends lost 6 bases and 4 bases, in that order; junction bases with no gene match: 6. Here the CDR3 reads CASSPSGVYNEQFF. CDR3 bases read: TGTGCCAGTAGCCCCAGCGGGGTTTACAATGAG.

In regard to this clone: From the germline J gene comes the end of the CDR3, since the read stops 3 residues before it. The V call is TRBV2, the J call TRBJ1-1, with 7 bases fitting TRBD1. Germline V gene sequence: CDR1 SNHLY, CDR2 FYNNEI. Germline trimming cut 2 bases from V and 2 bases from J; bases unmatched to any gene: 5. The CDR3 sequence is 15 residues long. CDR3 amino acids: CASSEIGGINTEAFF. The CDR3 DNA, read in part, is TGTGCCAGCAGTGAAATAGGGGGCATCAACACTGAA.

About this clone itself: The read stops 3 residues short of the end of the CDR3; the missing end is completed from the germline J gene. The rearrangement joins TRBV6-1 to TRBJ2-7, with TRBD1 matching 11 bases. With 1 base clipped from V and 2 bases from J, the junction kept 1 base outside the gene matches. Germline lookup yields CDR1 MNHNS and CDR2 SASEGT. The CDR3 is 15 residues long. CDR3 amino acids: CASSEGDRGTYEQYF. The DNA read from the CDR3 is TGTGCCAGCAGTGAAGGGGACAGGGGGACCTACGAG.

Note on this clone: The read halts 3 residues ahead of the CDR3 end, with the missing end drawn from the germline J gene. The chain joins TRBV2 to TRBJ2-1; 14 nucleotides align to TRBD2. The CDR3 is 18 amino acids. CDR1 and CDR2 (germline): SNHLY, FYNNEI. Trimming at V came to 6 bases and at J to 1 base, leaving 8 bases not matched to a gene. The chain's CDR3 is CASSGLTSGGGSYNEQFF. The sequenced part of the CDR3 DNA is TGTGCCAGCAGCGGTCTGACTAGCGGGGGGGGATCCTACAATGAG.

Worth noting for this clone: The CDR3 goes on 3 residues after the read ends, and that part is filled in from the germline J gene. This chain joins TRBV7-9 and TRBJ1-2; D not resolved. The CDR3 is 12 residues long. V was clipped by 7 bases and J by 5 bases, with 11 bases between them. The germline V gene encodes CDR1 SEHNR and CDR2 FQNEAQ (reference sequence). Here the CDR3 reads CASTQGPYGYTF. Incomplete CDR3 DNA: TGTGCCAGCACCCAAGGGCCTTATGGC.

For this clone: Read sequence stops 3 residues before the CDR3 end, and the germline J gene provides the missing end. The gene calls are TRBV7-9 and TRBJ1-1; D unresolved. Deletions cut 0 bases from V and 3 bases from J, with 8 bases between. CDR1 is SEHNR and CDR2 is FQNEAQ in the germline V gene (reference sequence). The CDR3 runs to 14 residues. CDR3 residues: CASSLAGEHTEAFF. CDR3 bases read: TGTGCCAGCAGCTTAGCCGGGGAGCACACTGAA.